This T cell receptor (beta chain) was identified in a study of cytomegalovirus exposure and HLA in healthy donors. Regarding the study as a whole: Later analysis identified several of the most significant clusters that appeared linked to common viral pathogens. Through in vitro validation, a few CMV-associated chains were shown to be specific for CMV antigens.

The CDR3 covers 13 residues. V shed 3 bases and J 11 bases; nucleotides not matched to a gene: 1. Germline CDR1 is MNHEY and CDR2 is SMNVEV (reference sequence). Nominal health characterized the donors when sampled, though unrecorded immune exposures were likely. The PCR contained 60 Vbeta and 13 Jbeta primers. Authors' data handling: As a later analysis found, there were around 86 million unique TCR beta chains, of which approximately 10 million were shared. The repertoire was sequenced with immunoSEQ multiplex PCR; TCRdb's copy has only in-frame clones and lacks some. V and J calls plus clone size are reproduced from that table; the DNA served to infer D and trimming. The sample shows 130,000 to 150,000 clones, 75% to 80% of them seen only once. In its sample, this clone was seen once. What it recognizes is unknown.

The clonotype originates from a woman younger than 30 in good health and CMV-seropositive. The sequenced material came from PBMCs. V and J are TRBV27 and TRBJ1-6, with TRBD1 matching 10 bases. The CDR3 coding sequence is TGTGCCAGCAGTTTCGACAGGGGGCCACCCCTCCACTTT. As protein: CASSFDRGPPLHF.